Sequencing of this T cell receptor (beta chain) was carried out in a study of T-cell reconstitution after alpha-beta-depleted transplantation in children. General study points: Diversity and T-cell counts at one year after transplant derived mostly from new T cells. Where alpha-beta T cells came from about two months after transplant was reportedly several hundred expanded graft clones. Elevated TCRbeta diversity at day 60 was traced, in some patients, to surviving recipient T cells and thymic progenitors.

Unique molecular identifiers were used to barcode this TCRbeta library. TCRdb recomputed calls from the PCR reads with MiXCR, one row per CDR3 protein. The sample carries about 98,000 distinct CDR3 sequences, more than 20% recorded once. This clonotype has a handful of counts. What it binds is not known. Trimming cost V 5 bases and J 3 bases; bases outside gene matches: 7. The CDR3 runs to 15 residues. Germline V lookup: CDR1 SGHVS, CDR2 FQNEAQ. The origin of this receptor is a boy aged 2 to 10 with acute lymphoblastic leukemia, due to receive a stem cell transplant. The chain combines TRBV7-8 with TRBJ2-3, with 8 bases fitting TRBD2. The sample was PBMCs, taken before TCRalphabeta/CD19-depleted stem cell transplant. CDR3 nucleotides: TGTGCCAGCAGCACCGGGACTAGAGATACAGATACGCAGTATTTT. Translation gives CASSTGTRDTDTQYF.